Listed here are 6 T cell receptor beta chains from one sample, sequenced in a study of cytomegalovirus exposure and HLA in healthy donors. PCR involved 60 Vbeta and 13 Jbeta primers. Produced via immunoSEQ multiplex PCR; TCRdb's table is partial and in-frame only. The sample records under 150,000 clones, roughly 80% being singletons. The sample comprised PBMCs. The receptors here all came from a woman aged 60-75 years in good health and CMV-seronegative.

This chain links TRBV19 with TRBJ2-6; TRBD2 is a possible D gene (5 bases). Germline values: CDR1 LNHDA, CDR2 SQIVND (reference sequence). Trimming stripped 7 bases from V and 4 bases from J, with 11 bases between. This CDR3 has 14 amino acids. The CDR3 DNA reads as TGTGCCAGTAAAAGAGGGTGGGGGGCCAACGTCCTGACTTTC. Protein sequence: CASKRGWGANVLTF.

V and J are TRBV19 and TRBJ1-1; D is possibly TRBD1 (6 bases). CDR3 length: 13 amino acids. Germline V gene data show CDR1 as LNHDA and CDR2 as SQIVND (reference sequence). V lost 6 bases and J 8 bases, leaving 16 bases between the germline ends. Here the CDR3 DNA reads TGTGCCAGTAGGAAGGAGGGGGGGGCGGAAGCTTTCTTT. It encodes CASRKEGGAEAFF.

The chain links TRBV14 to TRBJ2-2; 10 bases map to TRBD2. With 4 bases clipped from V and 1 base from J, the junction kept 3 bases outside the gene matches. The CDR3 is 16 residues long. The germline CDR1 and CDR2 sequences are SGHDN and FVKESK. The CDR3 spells CASSPSGGLNTGELFF. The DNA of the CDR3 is TGTGCCAGCAGCCCTAGCGGGGGCCTGAACACCGGGGAGCTGTTTTTT.

This CDR3 reads CASRYQQGSNQPQHF. The CDR3 nucleotides are TGTGCCAGCCGCTACCAACAGGGGAGCAATCAGCCCCAGCATTTT. The chain combines TRBV27 with TRBJ1-5, with 7 bases that match TRBD1. The germline gives CDR1 MNHEY, CDR2 SMNVEV (reference sequence). CDR3 size: 15 residues. Germline trimming cut 8 bases from V and 1 base from J; bases unmatched to any gene: 8.

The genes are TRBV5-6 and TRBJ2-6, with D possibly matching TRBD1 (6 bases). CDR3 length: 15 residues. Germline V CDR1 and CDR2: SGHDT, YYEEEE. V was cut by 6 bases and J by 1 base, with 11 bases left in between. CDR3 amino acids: CASTAQGSGANVLTF. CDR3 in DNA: TGTGCCAGCACCGCACAGGGATCTGGGGCCAACGTCCTGACTTTC.

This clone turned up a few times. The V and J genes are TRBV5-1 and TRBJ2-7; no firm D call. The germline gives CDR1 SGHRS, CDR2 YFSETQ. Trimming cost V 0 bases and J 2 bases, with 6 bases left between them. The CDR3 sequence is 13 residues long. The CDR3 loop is CASSLGSTYEQYF. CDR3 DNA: TGCGCCAGCAGCTTGGGGAGTACCTACGAGCAGTACTTC.